One sample yielded the 30 T cell receptor beta chains listed below, sequenced in a study of CD8 T cells in ankylosing spondylitis. TCRdb re-derived calls from the 5' RACE reads in MiXCR, one entry per CDR3 protein. The table records roughly 670,000 distinct CDR3 sequences, around 20% of them present only once. Their target antigens are unknown. Study observations and caveats: In ankylosing spondylitis blood, a motif of 7 to 9 highly homologous TCR beta variants appeared characteristic.

Sequencing input: blood, either unsorted or a sorted T cell fraction (not recorded which). Receptor source: a male donor with ankylosing spondylitis.

This clonotype was detected only a few times. CDR3 nucleotides: TGCAGTGCTTTTTGGACGGCCCAAGAGACCCAGTACTTC. This sequence encodes CSAFWTAQETQYF. The chain employs TRBV20-1 and TRBJ2-5; D not resolved. The CDR3 consists of 13 residues. Germline V CDR1 and CDR2: DFQATT, SNEGSKA (reference sequence). V was shortened by 5 bases and J by 1 base, with 11 bases between the two germline ends.

As DNA, the CDR3 is TGTGCCAGCAGCCAGGGGGCTTATTCACCCCTCCACTTT. Translation: CASSQGAYSPLHF. The V gene is TRBV3-1, the J gene TRBJ1-6; tentatively, D is TRBD1 (6 bases). The germline V gene encodes CDR1 LGHDT and CDR2 YNNKEL (reference sequence). This CDR3 region has 13 residues. Trimming cost V 3 bases and J 8 bases, with 8 bases left between them.

The chain combines TRBV5-1 with TRBJ1-5, with 7 bases aligning to TRBD1. The CDR3 sequence is 15 residues long. CDR1 SGHRS and CDR2 YFSETQ come from the germline V gene. The trim removed 4 bases at V and 0 bases at J, leaving 4 bases unmatched. The CDR3 DNA sequence: TGCGCCAGCAGCGCCGGGACAGATAGCAATCAGCCCCAGCATTTT. Translating gives CASSAGTDSNQPQHF.

J is TRBJ2-3 and V is TRBV9, with D unclear. Trimming took off 3 bases at V and 4 bases at J, with 9 bases between the two ends. This CDR3 is 13 amino acids long. From germline, CDR1 is SGDLS and CDR2 YYNGEE. The CDR3 region is CASSERLADTQYF. The CDR3 coding sequence is TGTGCCAGCAGCGAGCGCCTCGCAGATACGCAGTATTTT. Complete variable domain (other parts from reference TRBV9 and TRBJ2-3): DSGVTQTPKHLITATGQRVTLRCSPRSGDLSVYWYQQSLDQGLQFLIQYYNGEERAKGNILERFSAQQFPDLHSELNLSSLELGDSALYFCASSERLADTQYFGPGTRLTVL.

J is TRBJ2-2 and V is TRBV6-5; D possibly corresponds to TRBD1 (8 bases). The V end was cut by 4 bases, the J end by 8 bases, with 17 bases between. This CDR3 has 15 residues. Germline values: CDR1 MNHEY, CDR2 SVGAGI. The CDR3: CASSWFDRGGGELFF. The DNA for the CDR3 is TGTGCCAGCAGTTGGTTTGACAGGGGAGGGGGGGAGCTGTTTTTT.

The gene calls are TRBV5-1 and TRBJ2-1; 10 bases agree with TRBD2. The CDR3 sequence is 17 residues long. The V gene end was trimmed by 0 bases and the J gene end by 8 bases; junction bases not matched to a gene: 11. The germline V gene has CDR1 SGHRS and CDR2 YFSETQ. The CDR3 DNA follows: TGCGCCAGCAGCTTGGAAGCGGGGGGGCGATATAGAGATGAGCAGTTCTTC. Translated: CASSLEAGGRYRDEQFF.

This chain uses TRBV29-1 with TRBJ2-6; D is possibly TRBD1 (5 bases). The germline V gene encodes CDR1 SQVTM and CDR2 ANQGSEA. The CDR3 runs to 14 residues. Trimming stripped 4 bases from V and 0 bases from J, with 7 bases between. The CDR3 DNA is TGCAGCGTTGCACAGGACTCTGGGGCCAACGTCCTGACTTTC. Protein sequence: CSVAQDSGANVLTF.

In this sample, this clonotype turned up a few times. This chain uses TRBV20-1 with TRBJ1-1; D is uncertain. In germline, CDR1 is DFQATT, CDR2 SNEGSKA (reference sequence). V was shortened by 2 bases and J by 0 bases, with 10 bases between the two germline ends. This CDR3 spans 14 amino acids. CDR3 loop: CSARPPSMNTEAFF. CDR3 bases: TGCAGTGCTAGACCGCCCTCCATGAACACTGAAGCTTTCTTT.

The CDR3: CASSLDQPGTQYF. CDR3 in DNA: TGCGCCAGCAGCTTGGACCAGCCGGGTACGCAGTATTTT. This sequence joins TRBV5-1 and TRBJ2-3; D gene ambiguous. V lost 0 bases and J lost 8, with 10 bases in between. Germline CDR1 and CDR2: SGHRS and YFSETQ. The CDR3 runs 13 residues.

The chain uses TRBV4-3 and TRBJ2-1, with 7 bases that match TRBD2. V shed 2 bases, J shed 5 bases, and the junction held 12 bases outside the gene matches. The CDR3 has 17 residues. Per the germline V gene, CDR1 is LGHNA and CDR2 is YSLEER. CDR3 DNA sequence: TGCGCCAGCAGCCAACACCCACTAGCGACCAGGGACAATGAGCAGTTCTTC. Translated: CASSQHPLATRDNEQFF.

A word on this clonotype: The junction departs from the called germline gene at one end, perhaps through a read error. The gene calls are TRBV12-3 or TRBV12-4 and TRBJ2-7; 10 positions agree with TRBD2. The CDR3 has 17 residues. The DNA of the CDR3 is TGTGCCCGCAGTTTAACGGGAATACTAGCGGGAACCTACGAGCAGTACTTC. It codes for CARSLTGILAGTYEQYF.

This chain uses TRBV29-1 with TRBJ2-1, with 10 bases aligning to TRBD1. The J segment lost 7 bases and the V segment lost 2 bases, leaving 5 bases of the junction unmatched. The CDR3 is 14 residues long. CDR1 SQVTM and CDR2 ANQGSEA come from the germline V gene. CDR3 region: CSVERTGGRNEQFF. DNA for the CDR3: TGCAGCGTTGAACGGACAGGGGGGCGAAATGAGCAGTTCTTC.

The chain joins TRBV24-1 to TRBJ1-4, with 8 bases identical to TRBD1. Trimming took 11 bases from V and 0 from J; bases not matched to a gene: 10. CDR1 is KGHDR and CDR2 is SFDVKD in the germline V gene. CDR3 size: 16 residues. CDR3 amino acids: CAMATGALATNEKLFF. CDR3 bases: TGTGCCATGGCGACAGGGGCCCTTGCAACTAATGAAAAACTGTTTTTT.

This clonotype came up a few times. The J gene is TRBJ1-2, the V gene TRBV25-1; 7 nucleotides agree with TRBD1. Germline V CDR1 and CDR2: MGHDK, SYGVNS. With V trimmed by 3 bases and J by 8 bases, 9 bases remained unmatched. The CDR3 spans 14 residues. The CDR3 here is CASSDPQGRSGYTF. DNA of the CDR3: TGTGCCAGCAGTGATCCACAGGGGAGATCGGGCTACACCTTC.

This clonotype occurred a few times. This chain connects TRBV6-5 to TRBJ2-5, with 7 bases matching TRBD2. V gave up 0 bases and J gave up 0 bases; unmatched junction bases: 7. Germline CDR1 is MNHEY and CDR2 is SVGAGI. CDR3 length: 17 residues. This CDR3 reads CASSYSGAGWYQETQYF. The CDR3 DNA sequence: TGTGCCAGCAGTTACTCGGGAGCGGGGTGGTACCAAGAGACCCAGTACTTC.

This clonotype has only a few counts. The rearrangement joins TRBV11-1 to TRBJ1-3; 7 bases are a match to TRBD1. This CDR3 has 19 residues. V lost 4 bases and J lost 0; bases outside the gene matches: 15. Germline V gene sequence: CDR1 SGHAT, CDR2 FQDESV (reference sequence). The CDR3 sequence: CASSSPLFPGDSSGNTIYF. CDR3 coding DNA: TGTGCCAGCAGCTCCCCCCTCTTCCCCGGGGACAGCTCTGGAAACACCATATATTTT.

This clonotype has more than one count but fewer than ten. J is TRBJ2-5 and V is TRBV6-5, with 8 bases lining up with TRBD2. The CDR3 spans 16 residues. CDR1 is MNHEY and CDR2 is SVGAGI in the germline V gene. The V segment lost 2 bases and the J segment 5 bases; nucleotides outside the gene matches: 10. The CDR3 sequence: CASSYPSGGVYETQYF. The DNA for the CDR3 is TGTGCCAGCAGTTACCCGAGCGGGGGCGTTTACGAGACCCAGTACTTC.

This rearrangement joins TRBV20-1 to TRBJ1-3, with D possibly matching TRBD1 (6 bases). From germline, CDR1 is DFQATT and CDR2 SNEGSKA (reference sequence). The CDR3 runs 14 residues. V was pared by 4 bases and J by 0 bases, with 10 bases between. The CDR3 is CSANDRRSGNTIYF. CDR3 DNA sequence: TGCAGTGCTAATGACAGGCGCTCTGGAAACACCATATATTTT.

The chain couples TRBV11-2 to TRBJ2-7; no clear D. Germline V gene data show CDR1 as SGHAT and CDR2 as FQNNGV. Trimming cost V 4 bases and J 0 bases, with 13 bases left between them. The CDR3 runs to 15 residues. Written as DNA, the CDR3 is TGTGCCAGCAGCTCCCTTGACGATCTCTCCTACGAGCAGTACTTC. It is translated as CASSSLDDLSYEQYF.

This chain joins TRBV20-1 and TRBJ1-2; 8 bases line up with TRBD1. The germline V gene has CDR1 DFQATT and CDR2 SNEGSKA (reference sequence). V lost 1 base to trimming and J lost 4 bases; unmatched junction nucleotides: 5. The CDR3 sequence is 14 residues long. CDR3 nucleotide sequence: TGCAGTGCTAGAGTCGCAGGGGGCTTCTATGGCTACACCTTC. This gives the protein CSARVAGGFYGYTF.

This clonotype was found a few times. V is TRBV7-9 and J is TRBJ1-6; D gene ambiguous. Trimming took off 5 bases at V and 10 bases at J, with 12 bases between the two ends. Germline V gives CDR1 SEHNR, CDR2 FQNEAQ (reference sequence). This CDR3 region has 13 residues. DNA of the CDR3: TGTGCCAGCAGCCTCCAGGAAGGGTCACCCCTCCACTTT. Translated, it gives CASSLQEGSPLHF. Based on the CDR3 plus reference TRBV7-9 and TRBJ1-6, the full variable domain is DTGVSQNPRHKITKRGQNVTFRCDPISEHNRLYWYRQTLGQGPEFLTYFQNEAQLEKSRLLSDRFSAERPKGSFSTLEIQRTEQGDSAMYLCASSLQEGSPLHFGNGTRLTVT.

The chain is built from TRBV27 and TRBJ2-7; TRBD1 matches 8 bases. This CDR3 contains 14 residues. Trimming cost V 5 bases and J 3 bases; bases outside gene matches: 6. Germline assignment: CDR1 MNHEY and CDR2 SMNVEV (reference sequence). CDR3 DNA sequence: TGTGCCAGCAGTGGCCAGGACAGGGACTACGAGCAGTACTTC. It is translated as CASSGQDRDYEQYF.

The V call is TRBV7-2, the J call TRBJ2-3; D perhaps matches TRBD2 (5 bases). V shed 1 base and J shed 10 bases, with 18 bases lying between them. The CDR3 spans 15 residues. Germline values: CDR1 SGHTA, CDR2 FQGNSA. The CDR3 DNA follows: TGTGCCAGCAGCTTAGGGCCTACCGGGGAGTTGGCGCAGTATTTT. Translating gives CASSLGPTGELAQYF.

This clonotype was found a few times. This chain links TRBV7-9 with TRBJ2-7; no definite D call. V was shortened by 2 bases and J by 5 bases, with 7 bases between the two germline ends. The germline gives CDR1 SEHNR, CDR2 FQNEAQ (reference sequence). This CDR3 contains 12 residues. As DNA, the CDR3 is TGTGCCAGCAGCTTACGCCTCGACGAGCAGTACTTC. Its translation: CASSLRLDEQYF.

The gene calls are TRBV6-2 or TRBV6-3 and TRBJ1-1; TRBD1 matches 7 bases. The germline gives CDR1 MNHEY, CDR2 SVGEGT. The CDR3 runs 15 residues. V was clipped by 6 bases and J by 6 bases; unmatched bases: 13. The CDR3 here is CASSPGSTGKSEAFF. CDR3 DNA sequence: TGTGCCAGCAGCCCGGGTTCGACAGGGAAATCTGAAGCTTTCTTT.

This clonotype was recorded a few times. This sequence joins TRBV2 and TRBJ2-3, with unresolved D. CDR1 SNHLY and CDR2 FYNNEI come from the germline V gene. This CDR3 spans 14 amino acids. Trimming removed 9 bases from V and 2 bases from J, with 15 bases in between. The CDR3 region is CASLLALNTDTQYF. The CDR3 DNA reads TGTGCCAGTCTTCTCGCCCTAAACACAGATACGCAGTATTTT. The full variable domain, completed using reference TRBV2 and TRBJ2-3, is EPEVTQTPSHQVTQMGQEVILRCVPISNHLYFYWYRQILGQKVEFLVSFYNNEISEKSEIFDDQFSVERPDGSNFTLKIRSTKLEDSAMYFCASLLALNTDTQYFGPGTRLTVL.

The chain joins TRBV11-1 to TRBJ2-1, with D hard to call. V lost 5 bases and J 7 bases, leaving 12 bases between the germline ends. CDR1 is SGHAT and CDR2 is FQDESV in the germline V gene (reference sequence). The CDR3 length is 13 residues. The chain's CDR3 is CASSDGESNEQFF. DNA of the CDR3: TGTGCCAGCAGCGATGGGGAATCTAATGAGCAGTTCTTC. Full variable domain (missing parts from reference TRBV11-1 and TRBJ2-1): EAEVAQSPRYKITEKSQAVAFWCDPISGHATLYWYRQILGQGPELLVQFQDESVVDDSQLPKDRFSAERLKGVDSTLKIQPAELGDSAMYLCASSDGESNEQFFGPGTRLTVL.

The chain combines TRBV3-1 with TRBJ2-1, with no clear D. The V and J ends lost 2 bases and 11 bases respectively, with 7 bases between them. Germline CDR1 is LGHDT and CDR2 is YNNKEL (reference sequence). The CDR3 sequence is 11 residues long. CDR3 loop: CASSQSYKQFF. For the CDR3, the DNA is TGTGCCAGCAGCCAATCTTATAAGCAGTTCTTC.

This clonotype has just one count. The chain is built from TRBV12-3 or TRBV12-4 and TRBJ2-1; 7 bases fit TRBD2. Trimming cost V 1 base and J 6 bases; bases outside gene matches: 6. This CDR3 has 15 amino acids. The CDR3 coding sequence is TGTGCCAGCAGTTTAGTGGGTGGGAGGGGCAATGAGCAGTTCTTC. Protein: CASSLVGGRGNEQFF.

This chain connects TRBV3-1 to TRBJ1-1; no firm D call. The V gene's germline CDR1 is LGHDT and CDR2 YNNKEL (reference sequence). This CDR3 is 12 amino acids long. The V end was cut by 3 bases, the J end by 3 bases, with 5 bases between. The CDR3 protein is CASSQGYTEAFF. In DNA form, the CDR3 reads TGTGCCAGCAGCCAGGGGTACACTGAAGCTTTCTTT.